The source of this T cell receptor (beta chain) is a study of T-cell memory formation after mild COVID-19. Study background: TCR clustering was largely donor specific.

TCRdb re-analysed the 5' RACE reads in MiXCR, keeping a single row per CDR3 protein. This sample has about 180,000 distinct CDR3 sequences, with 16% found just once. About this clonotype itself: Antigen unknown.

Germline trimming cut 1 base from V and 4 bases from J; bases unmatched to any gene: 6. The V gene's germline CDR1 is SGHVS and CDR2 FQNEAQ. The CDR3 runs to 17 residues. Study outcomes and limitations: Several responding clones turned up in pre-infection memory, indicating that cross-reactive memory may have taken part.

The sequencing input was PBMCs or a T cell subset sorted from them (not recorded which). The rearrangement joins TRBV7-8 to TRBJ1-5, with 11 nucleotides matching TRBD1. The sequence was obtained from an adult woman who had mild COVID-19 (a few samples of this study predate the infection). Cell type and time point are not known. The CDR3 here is CASSLGTGGGGNQPQHF. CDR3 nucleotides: TGTGCCAGCAGCTTAGGGACAGGGGGCGGAGGGAATCAGCCCCAGCATTTT.